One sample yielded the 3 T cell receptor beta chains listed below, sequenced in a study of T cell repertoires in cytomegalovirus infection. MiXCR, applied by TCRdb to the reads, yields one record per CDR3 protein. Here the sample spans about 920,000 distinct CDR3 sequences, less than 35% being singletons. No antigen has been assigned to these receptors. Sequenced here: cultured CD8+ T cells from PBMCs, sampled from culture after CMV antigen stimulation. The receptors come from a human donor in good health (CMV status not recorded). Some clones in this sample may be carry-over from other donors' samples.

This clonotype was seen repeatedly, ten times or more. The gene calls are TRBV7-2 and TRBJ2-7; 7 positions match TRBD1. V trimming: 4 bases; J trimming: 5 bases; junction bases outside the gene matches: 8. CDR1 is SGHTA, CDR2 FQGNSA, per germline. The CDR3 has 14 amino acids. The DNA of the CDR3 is TGTGCCAGCAGCTACCGGGACAGCCTAAACGAGCAGTACTTC. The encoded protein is CASSYRDSLNEQYF.

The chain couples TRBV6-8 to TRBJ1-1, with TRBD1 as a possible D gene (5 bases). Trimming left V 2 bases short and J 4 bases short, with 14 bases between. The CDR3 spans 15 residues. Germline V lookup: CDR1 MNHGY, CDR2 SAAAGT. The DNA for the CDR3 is TGTGCCAGCAGTTACGCGACAGCCTCCGGCACTGAAGCTTTCTTT. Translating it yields CASSYATASGTEAFF.

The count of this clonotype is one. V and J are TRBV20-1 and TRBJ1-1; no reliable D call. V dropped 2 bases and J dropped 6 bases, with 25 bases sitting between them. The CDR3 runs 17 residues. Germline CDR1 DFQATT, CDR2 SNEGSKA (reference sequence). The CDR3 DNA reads TGCAGTGCTAGAAGCCCCGACCGATGGACGCCAGACGCTGAAGCTTTCTTT. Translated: CSARSPDRWTPDAEAFF.